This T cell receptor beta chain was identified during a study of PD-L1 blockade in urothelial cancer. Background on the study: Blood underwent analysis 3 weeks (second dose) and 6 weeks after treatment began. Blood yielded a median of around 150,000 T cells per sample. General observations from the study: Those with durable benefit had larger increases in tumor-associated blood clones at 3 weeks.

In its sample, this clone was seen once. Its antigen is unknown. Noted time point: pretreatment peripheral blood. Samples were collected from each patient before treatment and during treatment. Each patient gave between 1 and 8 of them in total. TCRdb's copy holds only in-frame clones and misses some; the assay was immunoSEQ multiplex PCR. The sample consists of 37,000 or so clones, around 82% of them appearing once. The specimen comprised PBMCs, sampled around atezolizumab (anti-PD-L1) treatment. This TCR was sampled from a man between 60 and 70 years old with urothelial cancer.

DNA of the CDR3: TGTGCCAGCAGCAGAGATGGACTAGCGGGAGGGTCTAGGAGGGATGAGCAGTTCTTC. It encodes CASSRDGLAGGSRRDEQFF. The V and J genes are TRBV7-3 and TRBJ2-1; 15 positions agree with TRBD2. V gave up 5 bases and J gave up 8 bases; unmatched junction bases: 16. Germline V CDR1 and CDR2: SGHTA, FQGTGA. This CDR3 region has 19 residues.